The T cell receptor beta chain under discussion was sequenced for a study of radiotherapy plus CTLA-4 blockade in lung cancer. The trim removed 10 bases at V and 7 bases at J, leaving 13 bases unmatched. The germline gives CDR1 LNHDA, CDR2 SQIVND (reference sequence). The CDR3 spans 15 residues. General observations from the study: Researchers report tumor-derived TCR clones expanding in blood after radiotherapy plus ipilimumab.

This clone occurred a few times. The antigen is unknown. Generated by immunoSEQ multiplex PCR, the TCRdb table keeps only in-frame clones and is missing some. This table holds 40,000 to 50,000 clones, 73% found once. The chain combines TRBV19 with TRBJ2-2; 9 bases align to TRBD1. The source of this sequence is a human donor with non-small cell lung cancer who had a complete response to radiotherapy plus ipilimumab. This specimen was peripheral blood, taken from a patient treated with radiotherapy plus ipilimumab. CDR3 amino acids: CATKDRGQGVGELFF. The CDR3 DNA follows: TGTGCCACTAAGGACAGGGGCCAAGGAGTCGGGGAGCTGTTTTTT.